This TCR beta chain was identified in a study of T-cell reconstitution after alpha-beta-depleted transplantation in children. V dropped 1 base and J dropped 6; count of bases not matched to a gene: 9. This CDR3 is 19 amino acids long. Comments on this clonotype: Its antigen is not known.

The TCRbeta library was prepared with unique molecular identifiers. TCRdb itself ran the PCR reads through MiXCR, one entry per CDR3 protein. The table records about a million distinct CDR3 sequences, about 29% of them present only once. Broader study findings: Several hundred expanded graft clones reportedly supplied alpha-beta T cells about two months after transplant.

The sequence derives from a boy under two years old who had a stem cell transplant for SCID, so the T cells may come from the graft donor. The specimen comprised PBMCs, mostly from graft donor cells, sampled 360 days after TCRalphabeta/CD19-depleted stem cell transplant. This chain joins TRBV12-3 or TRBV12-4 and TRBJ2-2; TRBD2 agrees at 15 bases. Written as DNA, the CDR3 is TGTGCCAGCAGTTTAGTACCGACGGGACTAGCGGGGGGCCCCGGGGAGCTGTTTTTT. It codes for CASSLVPTGLAGGPGELFF.